This is a list of T cell receptor beta chains from one sample in a study of T cells after posttransplantation cyclophosphamide. Sequencing was performed with immunoSEQ multiplex PCR; in TCRdb, only in-frame clones are kept and a portion is missing. In the table there are approximately 23,000 clones, around 98% of which are singletons. The sequencing input was naive CD4+ T cells sorted from PBMCs. The receptors were gathered from a man aged 45-60 years in good health, CMV-negative, and a related stem cell transplant donor. Each CDR3 is given with its conserved first and last residue. The D gene is left open where the match is weak. The size entry is marked missing in some rows and otherwise reads once, few, many or a size class.

D	V	size	J	DNA	CDR3
TRBD2	TRBV6-5	once	TRBJ2-1	TGTGCCAGCAGTTACTCTAGCGGGACCTACAATGGGCAGTTCTTC	CASSYSSGTYNGQFF
TRBD1	TRBV7-9	-	TRBJ1-2	TGTGCCAGCAGCCCGGGACAGGGGAGAAACTATGGCTACACCTTC	CASSPGQGRNYGYTF
-	TRBV5-1	-	TRBJ2-7	TGCGCCAGCAGCCCTACCCGCAGGGGTAGCCACGAGCAGTACTTC	CASSPTRRGSHEQYF
TRBD1	TRBV2	once	TRBJ1-3	TGTGCCAGCAGTGACCCGACAGGGATAGGAAACACCATATATTTT	CASSDPTGIGNTIYF
-	TRBV5-1	-	TRBJ1-5	TGCGCCAGCAGCTCAGCCCCGGGACTCAATCAGCCCCAGCATTTT	CASSSAPGLNQPQHF
TRBD2	TRBV9	-	TRBJ2-7	TGTGCCAGCAGCAACGGACTAGCGGGAGCGGGGGAGCAGTACTTC	CASSNGLAGAGEQYF
TRBD2	TRBV2	-	TRBJ2-3	TGTGCCAGCAGTGAAGCCCAGCGGGGAAGGGACACGCAGTATTTT	CASSEAQRGRDTQYF
-	TRBV5-1	-	TRBJ1-4	TGCGCCAGCAGCTTGGCAGGGGAATCTGGCGAAAAACTGTTTTTT	CASSLAGESGEKLFF
TRBD1	TRBV9	-	TRBJ2-2	TGTGCCAGCAGCGCAACAGGGGTGGGTAGCACCGGGGAGCTGTTTTTT	CASSATGVGSTGELFF
-	TRBV11-2	-	TRBJ2-6	TGTGCCAGCAGCGGTACCAGGGCTGGGGCCAACGTCCTGACTTTC	CASSGTRAGANVLTF
-	TRBV6-1	once	TRBJ1-3	TGTGCCAGCAGGGAGGAACCGACTGGAAACACCATATATTTT	CASREEPTGNTIYF
-	TRBV9	-	TRBJ1-1	TGTGCCAGCAGCCCACAGGGTGGGAACACTGAAGCTTTCTTT	CASSPQGGNTEAFF
TRBD1	TRBV7-2	-	TRBJ1-2	TGTGCCAGCAGCTTGGGGGACAGGAGGTATTCCTATGGCTACACCTTC	CASSLGDRRYSYGYTF
-	TRBV6-6	-	TRBJ1-4	TGTGCCAGCAGGAGCGGGGCGGGTCACAGGGAAAAACTGTTTTTT	CASRSGAGHREKLFF
TRBD2	TRBV11-3	-	TRBJ2-1	TGTGCCAGCAGCTTAGGTAGTAGCGGGATATCGAATGAGCAGTTCTTC	CASSLGSSGISNEQFF
-	TRBV19	-	TRBJ1-2	TGTGCCAGTCGGAGACAGGCCGCCAAGATGGGCTATGGCTACACCTTC	CASRRQAAKMGYGYTF
TRBD1	TRBV25-1	-	TRBJ2-1	TGTGCCAGCAGTGTCCCGACAGGGGTAAGGTCCTACAATGAGCAGTTCTTC	CASSVPTGVRSYNEQFF
-	TRBV7-3	-	TRBJ2-1	TGTGCCAGCAGCCACAGGGAGGGGTCCTACAATGAGCAGTTCTTC	CASSHREGSYNEQFF
-	TRBV5-4	-	TRBJ2-5	TGTGCCAGCAGCTTGGTGGGGGGCCAAGAGACCCAGTACTTC	CASSLVGGQETQYF
-	TRBV19	-	TRBJ1-2	TGTGCCAGTAGGGCAGGACAGAGCTATGGCTACACCTTC	CASRAGQSYGYTF
-	TRBV18	-	TRBJ1-4	TGTGCCAGCTCACCACAACAGGGATCTAGGGGTAATGAAAAACTGTTTTTT	CASSPQQGSRGNEKLFF
-	TRBV18	once	TRBJ1-4	TGTGCCAGCTCACCTAGGAACGGAGCAACTAATGAAAAACTGTTTTTT	CASSPRNGATNEKLFF
-	TRBV5-1	once	TRBJ1-5	TGCGCCAGCAGCCCCACAAGTCCGCTGGTTCAGCCCCAGCATTTT	CASSPTSPLVQPQHF
TRBD2	TRBV6-6	once	TRBJ2-5	TGTGCCAGCAAGCCGTGGGCTAGCGGGAGTCGAGAGACCCAGTACTTC	CASKPWASGSRETQYF